A selection of T cell receptor beta chains follows, all from one sample in a study of T cell responses to AZD1222 COVID-19 vaccine. Data came from immunoSEQ multiplex PCR; TCRdb stores just in-frame clones and leaves some out. The sample lists roughly 100,000 clones; roughly 87% were seen once. The material was peripheral blood, obtained 28 days after the second AZD1222 dose. All receptors come from an adult who received the AZD1222 COVID-19 vaccine. CDR3s include the opening cysteine and the closing phenylalanine or tryptophan. The D gene is left open where the match is weak. Only some rows state a clone size, as once, few, many or a class for expanded clones.

>14|TRBD2|NA|TRBV9|TRBJ2-7
CASSSSGGGSEQYF
TGTGCCAGCAGCTCCAGCGGCGGGGGGTCCGAGCAGTACTTC
>13|NA|NA|TRBV9|TRBJ2-3
CASSPTRADTQYF
TGTGCCAGCAGCCCTACCCGAGCAGATACGCAGTATTTT
>12|NA|NA|TRBV12-3/TRBV12-4|TRBJ1-2
CASTTRLYGYTF
TGTGCCAGCACCACCCGCCTATATGGCTACACCTTC
>14|NA|once|TRBV6-5|TRBJ1-3
CASSPVAVRNTIYF
TGTGCCAGCAGCCCGGTGGCAGTGAGAAACACCATATATTTT
>15|TRBD1|NA|TRBV9|TRBJ2-2
CASSVTAGGTGELFF
TGTGCCAGCAGCGTAACGGCAGGGGGCACCGGGGAGCTGTTTTTT
>14|NA|NA|TRBV11-2|TRBJ1-2
CASSLGRLLYGYTF
TGTGCCAGCAGCCTGGGACGGCTCCTTTATGGCTACACCTTC
>16|TRBD1|NA|TRBV5-4|TRBJ2-5
CASSLPTGQVQETQYF
TGTGCCAGCAGCCTCCCGACAGGGCAAGTACAAGAGACCCAGTACTTC
>14|NA|NA|TRBV7-8|TRBJ2-7
CASSPTGSNYEQYF
TGTGCCAGCAGCCCGACCGGGAGCAACTACGAGCAGTACTTC
>14|NA|NA|TRBV7-9|TRBJ2-5
CASSLGTAQETQYF
TGTGCCAGCAGCTTAGGGACAGCTCAAGAGACCCAGTACTTC
>14|TRBD2|NA|TRBV13|TRBJ2-3
CASSSPGGEDTQYF
TGTGCCAGCAGCTCGCCCGGGGGGGAGGATACGCAGTATTTT
>16|NA|NA|TRBV13|TRBJ2-3
CASSRRDSPSTDTQYF
TGTGCCAGCAGCCGGAGGGACTCACCTAGCACAGATACGCAGTATTTT
>13|NA|NA|TRBV18|TRBJ1-1
CASSRGGGTEAFF
TGTGCCAGCTCACGCGGAGGAGGCACTGAAGCTTTCTTT
>16|NA|NA|TRBV5-8|TRBJ1-5
CASSLGLTSSNQPQHF
TGTGCCAGCAGCCTAGGGCTTACGTCTAGCAATCAGCCCCAGCATTTT
>14|TRBD1|NA|TRBV10-2|TRBJ1-4
CASSGTANNEKLFF
TGCGCCAGCAGCGGGACAGCCAATAATGAAAAACTGTTTTTT
>14|TRBD1|NA|TRBV7-9|TRBJ2-1
CASSLEGTGVGQFF
TGTGCCAGCAGCTTAGAAGGGACAGGGGTTGGGCAGTTCTTC
>15|NA|NA|TRBV3-1/TRBV3-2|TRBJ2-1
CASSQDLLASKEQFF
TGTGCCAGCAGCCAAGATCTACTAGCCTCGAAGGAGCAGTTCTTC
>14|TRBD1|NA|TRBV2|TRBJ1-1
CASSRTGVFPEAFF
TGTGCCAGCAGTAGAACAGGGGTTTTCCCTGAAGCTTTCTTT
>17|NA|NA|TRBV3-1/TRBV3-2|TRBJ2-7
CASSQDGGEWGSYEQYF
TGTGCCAGCAGCCAAGATGGGGGAGAATGGGGGTCCTACGAGCAGTACTTC
>12|NA|NA|TRBV5-6|TRBJ2-2
CASSFSTGELFF
TGTGCCAGCAGCTTCAGTACCGGGGAGCTGTTTTTT
>16|NA|NA|TRBV5-3|TRBJ1-3
CARSPGSQRSGNTIYF
TGTGCCAGAAGCCCAGGGTCCCAAAGGTCTGGAAACACCATATATTTT
>16|TRBD1|NA|TRBV15|TRBJ2-7
CATSRDFGTGRYEQYF
TGTGCCACCAGCAGAGATTTCGGGACAGGGCGGTACGAGCAGTACTTC
>14|NA|NA|TRBV25-1|TRBJ1-1
CASSPRSPNTEAFF
TGTGCCAGCAGTCCTAGGTCCCCGAACACTGAAGCTTTCTTT
>14|NA|NA|TRBV12-5|TRBJ1-2
CASGLVNTNYGYTF
TGTGCTAGTGGTTTGGTGAACACCAACTATGGCTACACCTTC
>17|NA|NA|TRBV29-1|TRBJ2-7
CSVVGPRRLLYSYEQYF
TGCAGCGTTGTGGGTCCCCGCAGGCTCTTGTACTCCTACGAGCAGTACTTC
>13|NA|NA|TRBV27|TRBJ1-5
CASSLSRNQPQHF
TGTGCCAGCAGTTTGTCCAGAAATCAGCCCCAGCATTTT
>12|NA|NA|TRBV5-1|TRBJ1-1
CASSPGPPEAFF
TGCGCCAGCAGCCCGGGACCCCCTGAGGCTTTCTTT
>17|TRBD1|NA|TRBV7-2|TRBJ1-6
CASSFNVRGTGFSSLHF
TGTGCCAGCAGCTTTAACGTGCGCGGGACAGGGTTTTCGTCCCTCCACTTT
>14|NA|once|TRBV7-2|TRBJ2-1
CASSLAPIIHEQFF
TGTGCCAGCAGCTTAGCGCCTATAATACATGAGCAGTTCTTC
>16|NA|NA|TRBV21-1|TRBJ2-7
CASSKKVDRPFDEQYF
TGTGCCAGCAGCAAAAAAGTGGATCGTCCTTTTGACGAGCAGTACTTC
>15|NA|few|TRBV2|TRBJ1-4
CASSEGPATNEKLFF
TGTGCCAGCAGTGAAGGTCCTGCAACTAATGAAAAACTGTTTTTT
>14|NA|NA|TRBV5-5|TRBJ2-7
CASSLDPTGSEQYF
TGTGCCAGCAGCTTGGACCCTACAGGGTCCGAGCAGTACTTC
>15|TRBD1|NA|TRBV2|TRBJ1-6
CASQTRTGLDSPLHF
TGTGCCAGCCAAACTAGGACAGGGCTCGATTCACCCCTCCACTTT
>16|TRBD2|NA|TRBV9|TRBJ2-1
CASSGAGLAGVNEQFF
TGTGCCAGCAGCGGGGCGGGACTAGCGGGGGTTAATGAGCAGTTCTTC
>13|NA|NA|TRBV12-3/TRBV12-4|TRBJ2-7
CASRRGRVYEQYF
TGTGCCAGCAGGAGGGGCAGGGTATACGAGCAGTACTTC
>14|TRBD1|NA|TRBV6-2/TRBV6-3|TRBJ1-2
CASSPGQGVGGYTF
TGTGCCAGCAGCCCGGGTCAGGGGGTCGGTGGCTACACCTTC
>19|NA|NA|TRBV6-4|TRBJ1-1
CASNRLLGQADPTNTEAFF
TGTGCCAGCAATCGTCTCTTAGGACAAGCCGATCCGACGAACACTGAAGCTTTCTTT
>13|TRBD1|NA|TRBV6-6|TRBJ1-5
CASIGQGGQPQHF
TGTGCCAGCATTGGACAGGGAGGTCAGCCCCAGCATTTT
>15|TRBD2|NA|TRBV7-3|TRBJ2-3
CASSSTSGGPDTQYF
TGTGCCAGCAGCTCTACTAGCGGGGGTCCAGATACGCAGTATTTT
>15|NA|NA|TRBV7-9|TRBJ2-7
CASSLYTAIREEQYF
TGTGCCAGCAGCTTATATACCGCCATTCGGGAGGAGCAGTACTTC
>11|NA|NA|TRBV20-1|TRBJ2-5
CSARVSETQYF
TGCAGTGCTAGAGTATCGGAGACCCAGTACTTC
>13|TRBD1|NA|TRBV10-3|TRBJ1-3
CAIKGGPGNTIYF
TGTGCCATCAAAGGGGGCCCTGGAAACACCATATATTTT
>15|NA|NA|TRBV5-4|TRBJ1-4
CASSSQGTPNEKLFF
TGTGCCAGCAGCTCGCAAGGTACACCTAATGAAAAACTGTTTTTT
>12|NA|NA|TRBV12-3/TRBV12-4|TRBJ1-1
CASSLAPDEAFF
TGTGCCAGCAGTTTAGCCCCAGATGAAGCTTTCTTT